This T cell receptor beta chain was sequenced during a study of blood T cell repertoires in COVID-19. Study-wide background: Sample material is recorded as cDNA or gDNA derived from T cells, B-cell-depleted T cells, or PBMCs.

Measured with immunoSEQ multiplex PCR; TCRdb has only the in-frame clones, and not every one. The repertoire holds fewer than 300,000 clones, 80% to 95% seen once, with about 1.1% in the top ten. V dropped 2 bases and J dropped 4; count of bases not matched to a gene: 3. From germline, CDR1 is MRHNA and CDR2 SNTAGT. The length of the CDR3 is 16 residues. Participants came from around 25 US areas, aged about 18 to 89 years. Cohorts were determined from participant-reported clinical history. The rearrangement uses TRBV6-4 and TRBJ2-3; TRBD2 aligns across 13 bases. This receptor was obtained from a woman aged 30 to 39 who had recovered from COVID-19. The sequenced material came from PBMCs or T cells enriched from blood (not recorded which). This CDR3 is CASSDRTSGRPDTQYF. The CDR3 DNA reads as TGTGCCAGCAGTGACCGGACTAGCGGGAGACCAGATACGCAGTATTTT.